This T cell receptor (beta chain) was identified during a study of circulating and synovial CD4+ cells in juvenile arthritis. Study-wide results and caveats: Overlap with synovium rose as more T cells were sequenced. Compared with bulk blood, circulating pathogenic-like lymphocytes shared substantially more CDR3 sequences with synovial T cells.

As regards this clone: Its target is not known.

Clones were sequenced by immunoSEQ multiplex PCR, and TCRdb holds only the in-frame ones, with some missing. The sample has 30,000 to 40,000 clones, 90% to 95% seen once. Sequencing was carried out using CD4+ T cells from blood. The TCR comes from a human donor with juvenile idiopathic arthritis.

CDR3 amino acids: CASSPPGQFSYNEQFF. The CDR3 nucleotides are TGTGCCAGCTCACCTCCGGGACAGTTTTCCTACAATGAGCAGTTCTTC. J is TRBJ2-1 and V is TRBV18, with 7 bases matching TRBD1. Germline CDR1 is KGHSH and CDR2 is LQKENI. J gave up 1 base and V 3 bases, and 6 bases lay outside the gene matches. The CDR3 has 16 amino acids.